Listed below are T cell receptor beta chains from one sample, sequenced in a study of blood T cells in healthy people across ages. MiXCR, run by TCRdb on the 5' RACE reads, gives a single entry per CDR3 protein. The table includes about 1.8 million distinct CDR3 sequences, 40% to 55% detected once. The sequenced sample was blood. The receptors were gathered from a woman aged 35 to 49 in good health. Both conserved end residues are part of each CDR3. A D gene is named only where the DNA matches it firmly. Clone sizes are given selectively: once, few, many, or a class where the clone is expanded.

clone_size: -
v_call: TRBV28
j_call: TRBJ2-7
d_call: -
cdr3_nt: TGTGCCAGCAGTTCGGGTGATCGCACCGAGCAGTACTTC
cdr3_aa: CASSSGDRTEQYF

clone_size: few
v_call: TRBV5-6
j_call: TRBJ1-1
d_call: TRBD1
cdr3_nt: TGTGCCAGCAGCTTGACGGGACAGGGTGGAACTGAAGCTTTCTTT
cdr3_aa: CASSLTGQGGTEAFF

clone_size: -
v_call: TRBV24-1
j_call: TRBJ2-1
d_call: -
cdr3_nt: TGTGCCACCAGTGATTTGCTTGCAGGAGAAGAGACCCAGTTCTTC
cdr3_aa: CATSDLLAGEETQFF

clone_size: -
v_call: TRBV12-3/TRBV12-4
j_call: TRBJ1-2
d_call: TRBD1
cdr3_nt: TGTGCCAGCAGGATAACGGGACAGGGCTTTAACTATGGCTACACCTTC
cdr3_aa: CASRITGQGFNYGYTF

clone_size: -
v_call: TRBV12-3/TRBV12-4
j_call: TRBJ2-3
d_call: -
cdr3_nt: TGTGCCAGCAGTTCAAGACCAAGGACGCAGTATTTT
cdr3_aa: CASSSRPRTQYF

clone_size: few
v_call: TRBV7-9
j_call: TRBJ1-6
d_call: TRBD1
cdr3_nt: TGTGCCAGCAGCTCCCGACAGGGGGATTCACCCCTCCACTTT
cdr3_aa: CASSSRQGDSPLHF

clone_size: few
v_call: TRBV20-1
j_call: TRBJ1-2
d_call: -
cdr3_nt: TGCAGTGCTTGGGATCCGCAGGGTGGGACCTATGGCTACACCTTC
cdr3_aa: CSAWDPQGGTYGYTF

clone_size: -
v_call: TRBV29-1
j_call: TRBJ1-2
d_call: -
cdr3_nt: TGCAGCGCCTCTGGAGCCGGACCATATGGCTACACCTTC
cdr3_aa: CSASGAGPYGYTF

clone_size: -
v_call: TRBV19
j_call: TRBJ2-1
d_call: -
cdr3_nt: TGTGCCAGTCACGAGGGGAGCTCCTACAATGAGCAGTTCTTC
cdr3_aa: CASHEGSSYNEQFF

clone_size: -
v_call: TRBV4-3
j_call: TRBJ1-6
d_call: -
cdr3_nt: TGCGCCAGCAGCCAAGATTGGGTGGCCGGACGCGGGGGGACCAATTCACCCCTCCACTTT
cdr3_aa: CASSQDWVAGRGGTNSPLHF

clone_size: few
v_call: TRBV2
j_call: TRBJ2-6
d_call: -
cdr3_nt: TGTGCCAGTCTGAGGGGCTCTGGGGCCAACGTCCTGACTTTC
cdr3_aa: CASLRGSGANVLTF

clone_size: few
v_call: TRBV4-3
j_call: TRBJ2-1
d_call: -
cdr3_nt: TGCGCCAGCAGCCACCAACCACGGCTTGAGCAGTTCTTC
cdr3_aa: CASSHQPRLEQFF

clone_size: -
v_call: TRBV6-5
j_call: TRBJ2-7
d_call: -
cdr3_nt: TGTGCCAGCACCGTAAAGTGGGGATCCTACGAGCAGTACTTC
cdr3_aa: CASTVKWGSYEQYF